A selection of T cell receptor beta chains follows, all from one sample in a study of spatial heterogeneity in lung cancer. From the 5' RACE reads, TCRdb called clonotypes with MiXCR, one entry per CDR3 protein. This sample has 25,000 to 35,000 distinct CDR3 sequences, with 8.4% found just once. The sample was PBMCs, taken at surgery. These receptor sequences come from a female donor with early-stage non-small cell lung cancer. Each CDR3 is given with its conserved first and last residue. Fields, in order: CDR3 length, clone size, D gene, V gene, J gene, CDR3 DNA, CDR3 protein. A D gene is named only where the DNA matches it firmly. Size tells how often a clone was seen (once, few, many) or the class of an expanded clone, and some rows leave it out.

15	few	TRBD1	TRBV19	TRBJ2-1	TGTGCCAGTAGCAGAGGACAGGTAACCTACAATGAGCAGTTCTTC	CASSRGQVTYNEQFF
15	.	TRBD2	TRBV28	TRBJ2-1	TGTGCCAGCAGTCCCGCGGGAGGCACCGAGGCTGAGCAGTTCTTC	CASSPAGGTEAEQFF
11	.	.	TRBV30	TRBJ2-5	TGTGCCTGGAGTGTTACCAGGACCCAGTACTTC	CAWSVTRTQYF
14	many	.	TRBV13	TRBJ2-7	TGTGCCAGCAGCCAAGGACGAGCCGGGAACGAGCAGTACTTC	CASSQGRAGNEQYF
15	many	.	TRBV7-2	TRBJ2-3	TGTGCCAGCAGCTTAACCGGGGTTAGCACAGATACGCAGTATTTT	CASSLTGVSTDTQYF
14	few	.	TRBV5-1	TRBJ2-5	TGCGCCAGCAGCTTGCCAGGGACGGCAGAGACCCAGTACTTC	CASSLPGTAETQYF
13	few	.	TRBV7-2	TRBJ1-4	TGTGCCAGCAGCGGGCAGGGCGGTGAAAAACTGTTTTTT	CASSGQGGEKLFF
12	.	.	TRBV20-1	TRBJ1-1	TGCAGTGCTATCAAGGGGAACACTGAAGCTTTCTTT	CSAIKGNTEAFF
14	many	.	TRBV24-1	TRBJ1-5	TGTGCCACCAGTGATGCTCGGACGGATCAGCCCCAGCATTTT	CATSDARTDQPQHF
19	.	TRBD1	TRBV7-4	TRBJ1-5	TGTGCCAGCAGCCCCGGACAGGGGCGAATGACCCATAGCAATCAGCCCCAGCATTTT	CASSPGQGRMTHSNQPQHF
13	medium-sized	.	TRBV5-1	TRBJ1-5	TGCGCCAGCAGTCCCTCCGTCAATCAGCCCCAGCATTTT	CASSPSVNQPQHF
16	.	.	TRBV27	TRBJ1-1	TGTGCCAGCAGACTTAGGTGGGGGGGCTCCGTCTCTGAAGCTTTCTTT	CASRLRWGGSVSEAFF
12	many	TRBD1	TRBV28	TRBJ2-5	TGTGCCAGCGCAGGGGGCATGGAGACCCAGTACTTC	CASAGGMETQYF
15	many	TRBD2	TRBV4-2	TRBJ2-7	TGTGCCAGCAGCCTAGGGACTAGCCGCTCCTACGAGCAGTACTTC	CASSLGTSRSYEQYF
14	many	TRBD2	TRBV2	TRBJ2-3	TGTGCCAGCAGTGAGATAACTAGCGGGTATACGCAGTATTTT	CASSEITSGYTQYF
14	few	.	TRBV28	TRBJ2-3	TGTGCCAGCAGTTTGGGGTCCTCACTGAATACGCAGTATTTT	CASSLGSSLNTQYF
14	few	.	TRBV7-2	TRBJ1-1	TGTGCCAGCAGCTCAGGATTCATGAACACTGAAGCTTTCTTT	CASSSGFMNTEAFF
15	.	.	TRBV5-1	TRBJ1-1	TGCGCCAGCAGCTTGGTTGCAGGGATAAACACTGAAGCTTTCTTT	CASSLVAGINTEAFF
14	.	.	TRBV2	TRBJ1-2	TGTGCCAGCAGTGAAAGGACAGCTAACTATGGCTACACCTTC	CASSERTANYGYTF
14	few	TRBD1	TRBV20-1	TRBJ1-6	TGCAGTGCCAGAACAGGGGGCAGGGGTTCACCCCTCCACTTT	CSARTGGRGSPLHF
15	.	TRBD2	TRBV11-2	TRBJ2-1	TGTGCCAGCAGACATACTAGCGGGAGGGCCTATGAGCAGTTCTTC	CASRHTSGRAYEQFF
13	many	.	TRBV29-1	TRBJ1-1	TGCAGCGTCTCTAGTACCATGAACACTGAAGCTTTCTTT	CSVSSTMNTEAFF
15	many	.	TRBV7-2	TRBJ2-3	TGTGCCAGCAGCTTATTGACAGATAGCACAGATACGCAGTATTTT	CASSLLTDSTDTQYF
15	few	.	TRBV7-3	TRBJ2-5	TGTGCCAGCAGCCAATTCGGACAGATTAAAGAGACCCAGTACTTC	CASSQFGQIKETQYF
17	many	.	TRBV29-1	TRBJ1-2	TGCAGCGTTGAGACGCAGGAGTCTGGAGGGGACCCGTATGGCTACACCTTC	CSVETQESGGDPYGYTF
13	.	.	TRBV10-2	TRBJ1-4	TGCGCCACGGCCCCCGGAACTAATGAAAAACTGTTTTTT	CATAPGTNEKLFF
14	.	.	TRBV14	TRBJ2-3	TGTGCCAGCAGCCAAGTAGAGCGCACAGATACGCAGTATTTT	CASSQVERTDTQYF
15	many	TRBD1	TRBV7-8	TRBJ1-2	TGTGCCAGCAGCTCATACACAGGGGGGAACTATGGCTACACCTTC	CASSSYTGGNYGYTF
16	many	.	TRBV12-3/TRBV12-4	TRBJ1-6	TGTGCCAGCAGTTTAGGGGTTAACTCCTATAATTCACCCCTCCACTTT	CASSLGVNSYNSPLHF
15	many	.	TRBV12-5	TRBJ1-5	TGTGCTAGTGGTTTGGGGACAAATAGCAATCAGCCCCAGCATTTT	CASGLGTNSNQPQHF
14	many	.	TRBV20-1	TRBJ2-1	TGCAGTGCTCGGTGGGAGGCCTCCTACAATGAGCAGTTCTTC	CSARWEASYNEQFF
15	many	.	TRBV4-2	TRBJ2-5	TGTGCCAGCAGCCAAGCCCCCACTAGGGGAGAGACCCAGTACTTC	CASSQAPTRGETQYF
15	.	TRBD1	TRBV7-9	TRBJ1-5	TGTGCCAGCGGGTACGAAGGGGGCGCGAATCAGCCCCAGCATTTT	CASGYEGGANQPQHF
15	few	TRBD2	TRBV25-1	TRBJ2-3	TGTGCCAGCAGTGGATCTAGCGGGAGAACAGATACGCAGTATTTT	CASSGSSGRTDTQYF
14	many	TRBD2	TRBV28	TRBJ2-3	TGTGCCAGCAGTTACGTAGCGGGGAACATAGTGCAGTATTTT	CASSYVAGNIVQYF
16	many	TRBD1	TRBV7-9	TRBJ2-7	TGTGCCAGCAGCTACCGGGACAGGGGGTCTCGGTACGAGCAGTACTTC	CASSYRDRGSRYEQYF
12	few	.	TRBV6-2/TRBV6-3	TRBJ2-3	TGTGCCAGCAGGGGGAACACAGATACGCAGTATTTT	CASRGNTDTQYF
14	many	.	TRBV28	TRBJ2-1	TGTGCCAGCAGTTGGTACAGGGATTCCAATGAGCAGTTCTTC	CASSWYRDSNEQFF
14	many	.	TRBV19	TRBJ2-3	TGTGCCAGTAGTAGTACGACTAGCACAGATACGCAGTATTTT	CASSSTTSTDTQYF
16	many	TRBD2	TRBV2	TRBJ2-5	TGTGCCAGCAGCTCCAGGATAGCGGGGTCCCGAAGGGCCCAGTACTTC	CASSSRIAGSRRAQYF
17	few	TRBD1	TRBV20-1	TRBJ2-2	TGCAGTGCTAGAGTTCCCAGGGGGAACGCGAACACCGGGGAGCTGTTTTTT	CSARVPRGNANTGELFF
15	many	.	TRBV27	TRBJ2-1	TGTGCCAGCAGTCCTACAGGGACCTGGAGGCATGAGCAGTTCTTC	CASSPTGTWRHEQFF
16	many	TRBD1	TRBV7-8	TRBJ1-5	TGTGCCAGCAGCACCGGACAGGGAGGATGGAATCAGCCCCAGCATTTT	CASSTGQGGWNQPQHF
14	few	.	TRBV9	TRBJ2-1	TGTGCCAGCAGCGTATATGCTACCGTAGGTGAGCAGTTCTTC	CASSVYATVGEQFF
13	.	.	TRBV20-1	TRBJ2-3	TGCAGTGCTAGACGGGAGCCCACAGATACGCAGTATTTT	CSARREPTDTQYF
17	few	TRBD2	TRBV4-3	TRBJ2-1	TGCGCCAGCAGCCAAGATGGTGGGACTAGCGCTTACAATGAGCAGTTCTTC	CASSQDGGTSAYNEQFF
12	few	TRBD1	TRBV29-1	TRBJ2-7	TGCAGCGTTGGGGACAGGACTTACGAGCAGTACTTC	CSVGDRTYEQYF
15	many	.	TRBV28	TRBJ1-1	TGTGCCAGCAGGTCCGGGACCGGGAAAAACACTGAAGCTTTCTTT	CASRSGTGKNTEAFF
14	.	TRBD1	TRBV5-4	TRBJ1-2	TGTGCCAGCAGCTTGAACAGGGGGTGGAATGGCTACACCTTC	CASSLNRGWNGYTF
15	.	.	TRBV6-5	TRBJ2-1	TGTGCCAGCAGTTACGGGCTAGCTGGTTGGAATGAGCAGTTCTTC	CASSYGLAGWNEQFF
16	many	.	TRBV7-2	TRBJ2-2	TGTGCCAGCAGCCAAGGTGGTCCAGGTCGGACCGGGGAGCTGTTTTTT	CASSQGGPGRTGELFF
15	many	TRBD1	TRBV19	TRBJ1-4	TGTGCCAGTCGACGTGCAGGGACAGATAATGAAAAACTGTTTTTT	CASRRAGTDNEKLFF
15	many	TRBD1	TRBV28	TRBJ1-2	TGTGCCAGCAGTGATCGACAGGGGGCTATCTATGGCTACACCTTC	CASSDRQGAIYGYTF
16	few	TRBD1	TRBV6-6	TRBJ1-6	TGTGCCAGCAGGGAGGGACAGGGGGCCTCCAACTCACCCCTCCACTTT	CASREGQGASNSPLHF
12	many	.	TRBV30	TRBJ2-7	TGTGCCTGGAGTCTTACAGGTTATGAGCAGTACTTC	CAWSLTGYEQYF
17	many	TRBD1	TRBV20-1	TRBJ2-5	TGCAGTGCTAGAAGGAAGGACAGGACGACCCCCCAAGAGACCCAGTACTTC	CSARRKDRTTPQETQYF
19	many	TRBD2	TRBV4-2	TRBJ2-7	TGTGCCAGCAGCCAAGATCTGCCGGGAGCGGGAGCTGTCTTCCACGAGCAGTACTTC	CASSQDLPGAGAVFHEQYF